This entry lists 25 T cell receptor beta chains sequenced from one sample in a study of T cell changes during pregnancy in multiple sclerosis. The assay was immunoSEQ multiplex PCR, and TCRdb's table has in-frame clones only and misses some. The data hold some 70,000 clones, with roughly 92% observed a single time. Here the sequenced sample was peripheral blood, taken after pregnancy. Source of these receptors: a female donor in good health, enrolled as a control in a pregnancy study.

The chain joins TRBV9 to TRBJ1-5, with 8 bases aligning to TRBD1. CDR1 is SGDLS, CDR2 YYNGEE, per germline. With 3 bases clipped from V and 0 bases from J, the junction kept 14 bases outside the gene matches. The CDR3 is 19 residues long. CDR3 nucleotide sequence: TGTGCCAGCAGCGAATTAAACCTGGACAGGGTGAATAGCAATCAGCCCCAGCATTTT. This gives the protein CASSELNLDRVNSNQPQHF.

V gene TRBV27 combines with J gene TRBJ2-1, with 8 nucleotides matching TRBD2. This CDR3 has 14 amino acids. V was pared by 3 bases and J by 7 bases, with 5 bases of the junction left unmatched. Germline V gene sequence: CDR1 MNHEY, CDR2 SMNVEV (reference sequence). The CDR3 DNA reads as TGTGCCAGCAGTTTCGGGAGGGTAGCGAATGAGCAGTTCTTC. Protein: CASSFGRVANEQFF.

The chain links TRBV4-3 to TRBJ2-6; D unclear. V lost 3 bases and J lost 0, with 9 bases in between. Germline CDR1 and CDR2: LGHNA and YSLEER. The CDR3 is 16 residues long. The CDR3 DNA reads as TGCGCCAGCAGCCAGGCAGACTCCTCTGGGGCCAACGTCCTGACTTTC. This gives the protein CASSQADSSGANVLTF.

The chain combines TRBV7-2 with TRBJ1-2; 8 bases are a match to TRBD1. CDR3 size: 15 residues. Germline-derived CDR1 and CDR2 are SGHTA and FQGNSA. The ends lost 4 bases at V and 8 bases at J; junction bases unmatched: 12. The CDR3, as DNA: TGTGCCAGCAGCTCTGCCGGCAGGGGGCGTGGGGGCTACACCTTC. Translating gives CASSSAGRGRGGYTF.

This clone was observed once. The V gene is TRBV9, the J gene TRBJ1-3; D unresolved. V was shortened by 4 bases and J by 4 bases, with 9 bases between the two germline ends. This CDR3 is 13 amino acids long. Per the germline V gene, CDR1 is SGDLS and CDR2 is YYNGEE. This CDR3 is CASSPTRGNTIYF. The CDR3 DNA reads as TGTGCCAGCAGCCCCACGCGGGGAAACACCATATATTTT.

The chain is built from TRBV7-2 and TRBJ2-5, with 9 positions matching TRBD2. The germline CDR1 and CDR2 sequences are SGHTA and FQGNSA. The CDR3 runs to 15 residues. The junction had 7 bases not matched to a gene; V was cut back by 3 bases and J by 5 bases. CDR3 amino acids: CASSFNGREGETQYF. The CDR3 bases are TGTGCCAGCAGCTTCAACGGGCGGGAGGGCGAGACCCAGTACTTC.

In nucleotides, the CDR3 is TGTGCCAGCAGCCAACCACGGGATGAGCAGTTCTTC. Its translation is CASSQPRDEQFF. The J gene is TRBJ2-1, the V gene TRBV7-2; D call uncertain. CDR1 and CDR2 (germline): SGHTA, FQGNSA. Deletions cut 5 bases from V and 8 bases from J, with 10 bases between. This CDR3 has 12 residues.

This clone was recorded once. V and J are TRBV5-1 and TRBJ2-7, with 8 bases matching TRBD2. CDR1 SGHRS and CDR2 YFSETQ come from the germline V gene. The V and J ends lost 0 bases and 0 bases, in that order; junction bases with no gene match: 2. The CDR3 sequence is 15 residues long. CDR3 sequence: CASSLASGFSYEQYF. The CDR3 nucleotides read TGCGCCAGCAGCTTGGCTAGCGGGTTCTCCTACGAGCAGTACTTC.

This chain joins TRBV28 and TRBJ1-4, with a possible D match to TRBD1 (6 bases). Between the trimmed V and J ends, which lost 0 bases and 3 bases, there was a span of 14 bases. Per the germline V gene, CDR1 is MDHEN and CDR2 is SYDVKM. This CDR3 region has 17 residues. The CDR3 reads CASSLWGRPGANEKLFF. The CDR3 region has the DNA TGTGCCAGCAGTTTATGGGGTCGACCAGGGGCTAATGAAAAACTGTTTTTT.

The chain joins TRBV27 to TRBJ2-1; 8 nucleotides agree with TRBD2. V lost 5 bases and J lost 4; bases outside the gene matches: 4. Germline lookup yields CDR1 MNHEY and CDR2 SMNVEV (reference sequence). CDR3 length: 14 residues. The CDR3 reads CASSPGLVYNEQFF. The CDR3 region has the DNA TGTGCCAGCAGTCCGGGACTAGTGTACAATGAGCAGTTCTTC.

As concerns this clone: Germline and junction disagree at one end, which may indicate a read error. The rearrangement uses TRBV30 and TRBJ1-4; D gene ambiguous. From germline, CDR1 is GTSNPN and CDR2 SVGIG (reference sequence). The CDR3 contains 15 residues. The CDR3 DNA reads TGTGCCTGGGGTGTACTGGGCCCACCTGCGTCGAAACTGTTTTTT. As protein: CAWGVLGPPASKLFF.

J is TRBJ1-5 and V is TRBV27; no firm D call. Trimming removed 4 bases from V and 1 base from J, with 8 bases in between. The CDR3 consists of 14 residues. CDR1 MNHEY and CDR2 SMNVEV come from the germline V gene (reference sequence). The CDR3 sequence: CASSSTRSNQPQHF. CDR3 nucleotides: TGTGCCAGCAGTTCGACACGAAGCAATCAGCCCCAGCATTTT.

This chain connects TRBV6-1 to TRBJ2-7, with 7 bases identical to TRBD2. Germline assignment: CDR1 MNHNS and CDR2 SASEGT. The V and J ends lost 5 bases and 2 bases, in that order; junction bases with no gene match: 6. The CDR3 is 14 residues long. The CDR3: CASSTLAPTYEQYF. CDR3 bases: TGTGCCAGCAGTACACTAGCGCCCACCTACGAGCAGTACTTC.

The rearrangement joins TRBV15 to TRBJ2-1; tentatively, D is TRBD2 (6 bases). V was trimmed by 0 bases and J by 2 bases, leaving 14 bases between them. Germline V CDR1 and CDR2: LNHNV, YYDKDF (reference sequence). This CDR3 has 17 amino acids. CDR3 loop: CATSRDTFAGTYNEQFF. The CDR3 DNA is TGTGCCACCAGCAGAGATACTTTCGCGGGGACCTACAATGAGCAGTTCTTC.

V usage is TRBV7-3 and J usage is TRBJ2-1, with a possible D match to TRBD2 (6 bases). CDR1 is SGHTA, CDR2 FQGTGA, per germline. The CDR3 contains 13 residues. V was cut by 5 bases and J by 6 bases, with 11 bases left in between. CDR3 loop: CASSLGTSNEQFF. CDR3 DNA sequence: TGTGCCAGCAGCCTCGGGACTTCCAATGAGCAGTTCTTC.

The V call is TRBV28, the J call TRBJ1-2, with 7 bases lining up with TRBD1. Unmatched junction bases numbered 10, after V lost 5 bases and J lost 4 bases. Germline CDR1 and CDR2: MDHEN and SYDVKM. This CDR3 has 15 amino acids. The CDR3 nucleotides are TGTGCCAGCAGTCAGTATGGGACAGCCCCCTATGGCTACACCTTC. Its translation is CASSQYGTAPYGYTF.

In DNA, the CDR3 is TGTGCCAGTACTTCCCAGGGGGCGCGGCATTATGGCTACACCTTC. Protein: CASTSQGARHYGYTF. The chain combines TRBV19 with TRBJ1-2, with 8 bases fitting TRBD1. With V trimmed by 7 bases and J by 5 bases, 12 bases remained unmatched. Looked up from germline, CDR1 is LNHDA and CDR2 is SQIVND (reference sequence). The CDR3 covers 15 residues.

This sequence joins TRBV18 and TRBJ1-6; 12 bases are shared with TRBD1. J gave up 7 bases and V 3 bases, and 4 bases lay outside the gene matches. CDR1 and CDR2 (germline): KGHSH, LQKENI. The CDR3 is made up of 16 amino acids. The CDR3 sequence is CASSPGTGGYNSPLHF. CDR3 in DNA: TGTGCCAGCTCACCCGGGACAGGGGGCTACAATTCACCCCTCCACTTT.

This clone was found a few times. V usage is TRBV29-1 and J usage is TRBJ1-1, with no clear D. The germline gives CDR1 SQVTM, CDR2 ANQGSEA. The germline V and J ends were trimmed by 1 base and 3 bases, with 3 bases remaining between them. The CDR3 spans 11 residues. The CDR3 region is CSVEVDTEAFF. The CDR3 nucleotides read TGCAGCGTTGAAGTCGACACTGAAGCTTTCTTT.

This sequence joins TRBV6-6 and TRBJ2-3, with 10 bases aligning to TRBD2. CDR1 is MNHNY, CDR2 SVGAGI, per germline (reference sequence). Trimming cost V 2 bases and J 4 bases; bases outside gene matches: 3. This CDR3 has 15 amino acids. The CDR3 protein is CASSYLAGVSDTQYF. For the CDR3, the DNA is TGTGCCAGCAGTTACCTAGCGGGAGTTTCAGATACGCAGTATTTT.

The chain couples TRBV7-2 to TRBJ2-5, with 7 bases fitting TRBD2. With 5 bases clipped from V and 5 bases from J, the junction kept 8 bases outside the gene matches. The CDR3 consists of 14 residues. Per germline, CDR1 SGHTA and CDR2 FQGNSA. The CDR3 loop is CASSPWGGEETQYF. Here the CDR3 DNA reads TGTGCCAGCAGCCCTTGGGGGGGAGAGGAGACCCAGTACTTC. Full variable domain (remainder filled in from reference TRBV7-2 and TRBJ2-5): GAGVSQSPSNKVTEKGKDVELRCDPISGHTALYWYRQSLGQGLEFLIYFQGNSAPDKSGLPSDRFSAERTGGSVSTLTIQRTQQEDSAVYLCASSPWGGEETQYFGPGTRLLVL.

CDR3 sequence: CASSPGQGATEAFF. The CDR3 region has the DNA TGTGCCAGCTCACCCGGACAGGGGGCAACTGAAGCTTTCTTT. The chain combines TRBV18 with TRBJ1-1; 11 nucleotides agree with TRBD1. V was pared by 3 bases and J by 5 bases, with 2 bases of the junction left unmatched. From germline, CDR1 is KGHSH and CDR2 LQKENI. This CDR3 spans 14 amino acids.

The V call is TRBV5-1, the J call TRBJ1-2; D uncertain. V dropped 0 bases and J dropped 8 bases, with 14 bases sitting between them. Germline values: CDR1 SGHRS, CDR2 YFSETQ. The CDR3 contains 14 residues. CDR3 DNA: TGCGCCAGCAGCTTGGAGTTTGCGGGGAAGGGCTACACCTTC. Encoded protein: CASSLEFAGKGYTF.

The genes are TRBV27 and TRBJ2-5; 11 positions match TRBD2. The J call is in doubt because the DNA end fits TRBJ2-7 better. There are 17 residues in the CDR3. Looked up from germline, CDR1 is MNHEY and CDR2 is SMNVEV (reference sequence). The CDR3 DNA is TGTGCCAGCAGTTCCGGACTAGCGGGCGTCATCTCCTACGAGCAGTACTTC. Its protein is CASSSGLAGVISYEQYF.

The genes are TRBV7-3 and TRBJ2-5; 8 nucleotides line up with TRBD2. The germline gives CDR1 SGHTA, CDR2 FQGTGA. The CDR3 spans 15 residues. With 1 base clipped from V and 2 bases from J, the junction kept 3 bases outside the gene matches. DNA for the CDR3: TGTGCCAGCAGCTTAAGAGCGGGAGAACAAGAGACCCAGTACTTC. It yields the protein CASSLRAGEQETQYF.